These T cell receptor beta chains were read from a single sample in a study of CD8 T cells in ankylosing spondylitis. One entry per CDR3 protein, called by TCRdb with MiXCR from the 5' RACE reads. This table holds about 160,000 distinct CDR3 sequences, approximately 20% found once. Sample: blood, either unsorted or a sorted T cell fraction (not recorded which). The receptors here all came from a male donor with ankylosing spondylitis or in good health (not recorded which). Both conserved end residues are part of each CDR3. The order of the fields is J gene, CDR3 length, clone size, D gene, V gene, CDR3 DNA, CDR3 protein. D genes are given only for firm matches. Only some rows state a clone size, as once, few, many or a class for expanded clones.

j_gene: TRBJ1-2; len: 12; abundance: .; d_gene: .; v_gene: TRBV30; CDR3nt: TGTGCCTGGACCCCTTTCCCCTATGGCTACACCTTC; CDR3aa: CAWTPFPYGYTF
j_gene: TRBJ2-3; len: 13; abundance: .; d_gene: TRBD2; v_gene: TRBV20-1; CDR3nt: TGCAGTGCAGCGGGAGTGGTGACAGATACGCAGTATTTT; CDR3aa: CSAAGVVTDTQYF
j_gene: TRBJ2-1; len: 11; abundance: .; d_gene: .; v_gene: TRBV6-5; CDR3nt: TGTGCCACCCGATCGGTAGATGAGCAGTTCTTC; CDR3aa: CATRSVDEQFF
j_gene: TRBJ2-5; len: 14; abundance: .; d_gene: TRBD2; v_gene: TRBV7-9; CDR3nt: TGTGCCAGCAGCTCCTTAGCGGGAGAAGAGACCCAGTACTTC; CDR3aa: CASSSLAGEETQYF
j_gene: TRBJ1-3; len: 15; abundance: few; d_gene: TRBD1; v_gene: TRBV5-1; CDR3nt: TGCGCCAGCAGCTTGGGACAGGGGGCTGGAAACACCATATATTTT; CDR3aa: CASSLGQGAGNTIYF
j_gene: TRBJ2-7; len: 13; abundance: .; d_gene: .; v_gene: TRBV6-6; CDR3nt: TGTGCCAGCAGTTCGAAGGGTCCCTACGAGCAGTACTTC; CDR3aa: CASSSKGPYEQYF
j_gene: TRBJ1-1; len: 14; abundance: few; d_gene: .; v_gene: TRBV7-9; CDR3nt: TGTGCCAGCAGCTTAGACTCCGGGGGCCTGAGGGCTTTCTTT; CDR3aa: CASSLDSGGLRAFF
j_gene: TRBJ2-3; len: 11; abundance: .; d_gene: .; v_gene: TRBV30; CDR3nt: TGTGCCTCAAGGAGGGCAGATACGCAGTATTTT; CDR3aa: CASRRADTQYF
j_gene: TRBJ2-7; len: 16; abundance: .; d_gene: TRBD2; v_gene: TRBV27; CDR3nt: TGTGCCAGCAGACCAAGGACTAGCGGGAGCTCCTACGAGCAGTACTTC; CDR3aa: CASRPRTSGSSYEQYF
j_gene: TRBJ2-3; len: 15; abundance: .; d_gene: .; v_gene: TRBV7-2; CDR3nt: TGTGCCAGCAGCTTAGAGGGGGGTGCCTACGATACGCAGTATTTT; CDR3aa: CASSLEGGAYDTQYF
j_gene: TRBJ1-1; len: 14; abundance: many; d_gene: TRBD1; v_gene: TRBV7-9; CDR3nt: TGTGCCAGCAGCCCCATACAGGGGTTGTACGAAGCTTTCTTT; CDR3aa: CASSPIQGLYEAFF
j_gene: TRBJ1-1; len: 14; abundance: many; d_gene: TRBD1; v_gene: TRBV3-1; CDR3nt: TGTGCCAGCAGCCAAGATCAACAGGGGTCTGAAGCTTTCTTT; CDR3aa: CASSQDQQGSEAFF
j_gene: TRBJ2-2; len: 14; abundance: many; d_gene: .; v_gene: TRBV10-3; CDR3nt: TGTGCCATCAGTGAGTCTCCAGGGCCCGGGGAGCTGTTTTTT; CDR3aa: CAISESPGPGELFF
j_gene: TRBJ2-1; len: 13; abundance: many; d_gene: TRBD2; v_gene: TRBV28; CDR3nt: TGTGCCAGCGGGACTAGCGGAAATGATGAGCAGTTCTTC; CDR3aa: CASGTSGNDEQFF
j_gene: TRBJ2-3; len: 13; abundance: many; d_gene: .; v_gene: TRBV20-1; CDR3nt: TGCAGTGCTAGCCCCGGAAGCACAGATACGCAGTATTTT; CDR3aa: CSASPGSTDTQYF
j_gene: TRBJ2-7; len: 14; abundance: .; d_gene: TRBD1; v_gene: TRBV5-1; CDR3nt: TGCGCCAGCAGCCACGGACAGGGATCCCTCGAGCAGTACTTC; CDR3aa: CASSHGQGSLEQYF
j_gene: TRBJ1-5; len: 15; abundance: few; d_gene: .; v_gene: TRBV7-2; CDR3nt: TGTGCCAGCAGCATCACAGGGCCCCCCATCATTCCCCAGCATTTT; CDR3aa: CASSITGPPIIPQHF
j_gene: TRBJ2-7; len: 14; abundance: .; d_gene: .; v_gene: TRBV12-2; CDR3nt: TGTGCAAGTCGTATTAAGGACTACTCCTACGAGCAGTACTTC; CDR3aa: CASRIKDYSYEQYF
j_gene: TRBJ1-6; len: 13; abundance: .; d_gene: .; v_gene: TRBV2; CDR3nt: TGTGCCAGCAGTGACTCCACCCTTTCACCCCTCCACTTT; CDR3aa: CASSDSTLSPLHF
j_gene: TRBJ1-2; len: 11; abundance: many; d_gene: .; v_gene: TRBV20-1; CDR3nt: TGCAGTGCTGACTGGGGTTATGGCTACACCTTC; CDR3aa: CSADWGYGYTF
j_gene: TRBJ2-1; len: 14; abundance: .; d_gene: TRBD1; v_gene: TRBV20-1; CDR3nt: TGCAGTGCCTTCCGGGACAGGGTTTACAATGAGCAGTTCTTC; CDR3aa: CSAFRDRVYNEQFF
j_gene: TRBJ2-5; len: 16; abundance: many; d_gene: TRBD2; v_gene: TRBV5-1; CDR3nt: TGCGCCAGCAGCCCGGAGGGGCTAGCGGTTTTTGGGACCCAGTACTTC; CDR3aa: CASSPEGLAVFGTQYF
j_gene: TRBJ2-1; len: 16; abundance: many; d_gene: .; v_gene: TRBV12-3/TRBV12-4; CDR3nt: TGTGCCAGCAGCGTTCCGCAAGGCCTTCCCTACAATGAGCAGTTCTTC; CDR3aa: CASSVPQGLPYNEQFF
j_gene: TRBJ1-2; len: 14; abundance: many; d_gene: .; v_gene: TRBV6-1; CDR3nt: TGTGCCAGCAGCGACGGACCTATGAAGGGTGGCTACACCTTC; CDR3aa: CASSDGPMKGGYTF
j_gene: TRBJ2-1; len: 16; abundance: .; d_gene: TRBD2; v_gene: TRBV27; CDR3nt: TGTACCAGCAGTCCTGGACTAGCGGGAGGGAGTAATGAGCAGTTCTTC; CDR3aa: CTSSPGLAGGSNEQFF
j_gene: TRBJ2-2; len: 11; abundance: many; d_gene: .; v_gene: TRBV29-1; CDR3nt: TGCAGCGCCCTCAGTGCCGGGGAGCTGTTTTTT; CDR3aa: CSALSAGELFF
j_gene: TRBJ2-1; len: 16; abundance: .; d_gene: TRBD2; v_gene: TRBV18; CDR3nt: TGTGCCAGCTCACCACTCTGGGGTAGCGGGCAGGATGAGCAGTTCTTC; CDR3aa: CASSPLWGSGQDEQFF
j_gene: TRBJ2-7; len: 14; abundance: .; d_gene: .; v_gene: TRBV11-2; CDR3nt: TGTGCCAGCACCGCGGCGGGGGCCTTCTACGAGCAGTACTTC; CDR3aa: CASTAAGAFYEQYF
j_gene: TRBJ2-7; len: 14; abundance: .; d_gene: .; v_gene: TRBV29-1; CDR3nt: TGCAGCGTGTATTTGGGGGGAGGCACCTACGAGCAGTACTTC; CDR3aa: CSVYLGGGTYEQYF
j_gene: TRBJ1-2; len: 14; abundance: few; d_gene: .; v_gene: TRBV7-8; CDR3nt: TGTGCCAGCAGCTTAGGGGAACGAGGGTATGGCTACACCTTC; CDR3aa: CASSLGERGYGYTF